Sequencing of this TCR beta chain was carried out in a study of blood T cell repertoires in COVID-19. Sequenced by immunoSEQ multiplex PCR; TCRdb stores in-frame clones only, minus some. The table lists 150,000 to 200,000 clones, 80% to 85% of them singletons. CDR3 length: 12 amino acids. Trimming removed 5 bases from V and 4 bases from J, with 6 bases in between. Germline CDR1 MDHEN, CDR2 SYDVKM. The chain recombines TRBV28 with TRBJ1-5; the D is unclear. Sequences were obtained from peripheral blood. This TCR was sampled from an older woman with COVID-19, enrolled during active disease. The CDR3 loop reads CASSTRNQPQHF. The CDR3 DNA is TGTGCCAGCAGTACCAGAAATCAGCCCCAGCATTTT.